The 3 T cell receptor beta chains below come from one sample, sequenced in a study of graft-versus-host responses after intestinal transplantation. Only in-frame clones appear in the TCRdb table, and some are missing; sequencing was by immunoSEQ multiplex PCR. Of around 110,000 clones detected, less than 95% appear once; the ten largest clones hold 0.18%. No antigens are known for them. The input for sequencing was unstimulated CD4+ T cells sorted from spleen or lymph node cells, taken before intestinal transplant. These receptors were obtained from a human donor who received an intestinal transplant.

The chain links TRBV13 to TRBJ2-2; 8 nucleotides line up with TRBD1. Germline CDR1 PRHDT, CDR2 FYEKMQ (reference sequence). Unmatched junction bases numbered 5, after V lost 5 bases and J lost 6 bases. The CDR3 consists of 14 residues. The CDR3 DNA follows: TGTGCCAGCAGCAAGGACAGGGCGTCCGGGGAGCTGTTTTTT. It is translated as CASSKDRASGELFF.

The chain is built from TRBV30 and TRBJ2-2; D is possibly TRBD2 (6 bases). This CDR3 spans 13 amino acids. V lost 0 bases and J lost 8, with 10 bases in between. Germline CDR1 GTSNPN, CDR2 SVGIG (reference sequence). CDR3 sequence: CAWSVRRGGELFF. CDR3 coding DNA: TGTGCCTGGAGTGTAAGACGGGGGGGGGAGCTGTTTTTT.

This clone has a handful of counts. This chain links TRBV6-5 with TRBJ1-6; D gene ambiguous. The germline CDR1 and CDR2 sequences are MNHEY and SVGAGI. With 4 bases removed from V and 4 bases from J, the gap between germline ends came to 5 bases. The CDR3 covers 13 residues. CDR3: CASSSSYNSPLHF. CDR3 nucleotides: TGTGCCAGCAGTTCTAGTTATAATTCACCCCTCCACTTT.